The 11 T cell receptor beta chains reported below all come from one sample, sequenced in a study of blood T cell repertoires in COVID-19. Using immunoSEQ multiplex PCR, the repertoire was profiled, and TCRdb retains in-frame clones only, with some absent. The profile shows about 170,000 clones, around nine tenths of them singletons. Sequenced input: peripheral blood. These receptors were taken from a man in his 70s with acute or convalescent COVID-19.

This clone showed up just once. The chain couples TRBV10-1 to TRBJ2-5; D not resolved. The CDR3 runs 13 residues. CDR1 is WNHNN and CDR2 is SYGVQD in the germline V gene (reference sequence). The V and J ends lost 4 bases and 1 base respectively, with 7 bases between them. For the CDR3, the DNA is TGCGCCAGCAGTGGTCAGATCCAAGAGACCCAGTACTTC. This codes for CASSGQIQETQYF.

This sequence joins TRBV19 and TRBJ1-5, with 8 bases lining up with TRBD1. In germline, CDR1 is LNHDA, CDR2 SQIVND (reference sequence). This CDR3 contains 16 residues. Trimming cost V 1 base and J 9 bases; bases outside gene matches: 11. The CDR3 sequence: CASSIGPDRVSRPQHF. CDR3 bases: TGTGCCAGTAGTATAGGACCGGACAGGGTGTCTCGGCCCCAGCATTTT. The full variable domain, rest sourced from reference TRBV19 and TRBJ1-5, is DGGITQSPKYLFRKEGQNVTLSCEQNLNHDAMYWYRQDPGQGLRLIYYSQIVNDFQKGDIAEGYSVSREKKESFPLTVTSAQKNPTAFYLCASSIGPDRVSRPQHFGDGTRLSIL.

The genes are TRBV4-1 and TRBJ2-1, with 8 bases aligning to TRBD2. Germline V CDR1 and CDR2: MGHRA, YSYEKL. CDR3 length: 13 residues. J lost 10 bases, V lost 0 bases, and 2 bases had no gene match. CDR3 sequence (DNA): TGCGCCAGCAGCCAAGAATCGGGGGGGGAGCAGTTCTTC. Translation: CASSQESGGEQFF.

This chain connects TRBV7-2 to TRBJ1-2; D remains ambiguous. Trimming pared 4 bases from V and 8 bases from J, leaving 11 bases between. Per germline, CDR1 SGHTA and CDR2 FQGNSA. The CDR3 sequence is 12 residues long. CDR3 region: CASSWSIGGYTF. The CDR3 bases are TGTGCCAGCAGCTGGAGTATAGGAGGCTACACCTTC.

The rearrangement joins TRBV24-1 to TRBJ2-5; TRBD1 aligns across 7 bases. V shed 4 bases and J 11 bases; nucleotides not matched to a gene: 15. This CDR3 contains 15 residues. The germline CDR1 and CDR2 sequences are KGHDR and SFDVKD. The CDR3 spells CATSDPRQGTSHQYF. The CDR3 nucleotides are TGTGCCACCAGTGACCCGCGACAGGGTACTTCCCATCAGTACTTC.

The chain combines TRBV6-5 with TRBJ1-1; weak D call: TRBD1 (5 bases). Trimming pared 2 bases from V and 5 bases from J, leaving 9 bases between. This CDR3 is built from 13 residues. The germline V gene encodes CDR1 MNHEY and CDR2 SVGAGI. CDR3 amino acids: CASSYTGGTEAFF. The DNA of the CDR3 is TGTGCCAGCAGTTACACGGGGGGAACTGAAGCTTTCTTT.

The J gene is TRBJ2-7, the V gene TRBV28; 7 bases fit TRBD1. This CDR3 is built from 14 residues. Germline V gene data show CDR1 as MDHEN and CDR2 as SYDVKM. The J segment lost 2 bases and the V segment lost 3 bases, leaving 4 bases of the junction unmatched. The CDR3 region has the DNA TGTGCCAGCAGTTTGTCAGGGGGAGCCTACGAGCAGTACTTC. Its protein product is CASSLSGGAYEQYF.

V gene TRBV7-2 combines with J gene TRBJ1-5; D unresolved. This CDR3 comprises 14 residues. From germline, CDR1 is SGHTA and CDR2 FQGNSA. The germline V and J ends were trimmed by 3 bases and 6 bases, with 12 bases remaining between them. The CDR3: CASSLGPPAQPQHF. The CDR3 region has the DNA TGTGCCAGCAGCTTGGGCCCCCCAGCTCAGCCCCAGCATTTT. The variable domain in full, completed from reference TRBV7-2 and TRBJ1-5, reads GAGVSQSPSNKVTEKGKDVELRCDPISGHTALYWYRQSLGQGLEFLIYFQGNSAPDKSGLPSDRFSAERTGGSVSTLTIQRTQQEDSAVYLCASSLGPPAQPQHFGDGTRLSIL.

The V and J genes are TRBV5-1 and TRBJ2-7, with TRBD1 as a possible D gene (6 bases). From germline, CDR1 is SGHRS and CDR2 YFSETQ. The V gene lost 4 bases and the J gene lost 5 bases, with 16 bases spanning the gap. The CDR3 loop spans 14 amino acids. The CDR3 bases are TGCGCCAGCAGCCCGGTCGGGACACACGACGAGCAGTACTTC. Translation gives CASSPVGTHDEQYF.

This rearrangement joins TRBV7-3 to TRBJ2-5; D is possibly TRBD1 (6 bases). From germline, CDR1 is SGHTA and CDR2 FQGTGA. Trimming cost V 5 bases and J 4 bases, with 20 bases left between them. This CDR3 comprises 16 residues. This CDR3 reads CASSPRGRGEGETQYF. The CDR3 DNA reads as TGTGCCAGCAGCCCCAGGGGAAGGGGTGAGGGAGAGACCCAGTACTTC. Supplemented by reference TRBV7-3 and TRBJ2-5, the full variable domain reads GAGVSQTPSNKVTEKGKYVELRCDPISGHTALYWYRQSLGQGPEFLIYFQGTGAADDSGLPNDRFFAVRPEGSVSTLKIQRTERGDSAVYLCASSPRGRGEGETQYFGPGTRLLVL.

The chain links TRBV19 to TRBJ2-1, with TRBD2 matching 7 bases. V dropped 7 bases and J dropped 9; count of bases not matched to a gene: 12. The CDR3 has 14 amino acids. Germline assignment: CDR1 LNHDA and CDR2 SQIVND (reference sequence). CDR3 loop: CASTSAGDRGEQFF. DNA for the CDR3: TGTGCCAGTACATCGGCGGGAGACCGAGGTGAGCAGTTCTTC.